This T cell receptor (beta chain) was documented in a study of neoadjuvant anti-PD-1 for oral cavity cancer. Study summary: Patients mostly received three to four biweekly nivolumab doses at 3 mg/kg before surgery. Patients without progression got a fourth dose around day 43. Study results and caveats: Greater tumor shrinkage accompanied bigger post-treatment sizes of preexisting clones.

Profiled with immunoSEQ multiplex PCR; TCRdb holds only in-frame clones, not every one. The data show 20,000 to 25,000 clones, 35% to 50% seen once. Points on this clone: Its cognate antigen is unknown.

Trimming removed 0 bases at V and 5 bases at J, with 11 bases between. This CDR3 has 15 amino acids. Per the germline V gene, CDR1 is LNHNV and CDR2 is YYDKDF (reference sequence). Indicated time point: after neoadjuvant nivolumab, at surgical resection. Stage II-IVA oral cavity squamous cell carcinoma was new and untreated by systemic or radiation therapy. This receptor was taken from a person between 40 and 80 years old with oral cavity squamous cell carcinoma. The starting material was tumor tissue, obtained after nivolumab (anti-PD-1) treatment. The rearrangement uses TRBV15 and TRBJ1-5, with a weak D call TRBD1 (5 bases). The CDR3 reads CATSRDGGRDQPQHF. In DNA form, the CDR3 reads TGTGCCACCAGCAGAGATGGGGGACGCGATCAGCCCCAGCATTTT.